The entry that follows covers one T cell receptor (beta chain) sequence. Germline CDR1 is MDHEN and CDR2 is SYDVKM. The germline V and J ends were trimmed by 7 bases and 5 bases, with 10 bases remaining between them. The CDR3 totals 12 residues. The data originate from a study of blood T cell repertoires in COVID-19. Study at large: Nucleic acid was either cDNA or gDNA, and it came from T cells, B-cell-depleted T cells, or PBMCs.

How the authors handled the data: The assay estimated nucleated cells by amplifying reference gene primers. Here immunoSEQ multiplex PCR was the method, and the copy in TCRdb shows in-frame clones only, minus some. Clone size and V and J calls were adopted from that table, with D and trimming inferred from the DNA. The sample lists hundreds of thousands of clones; 65% to 90% were seen once. The sample was peripheral blood. This chain links TRBV28 with TRBJ2-3, with D possibly TRBD1 on 5 matching bases. The TCR was taken from a human donor in a cohort sampled during active COVID-19. The CDR3 DNA sequence: TGTGCCAGCAAGGGGCAGATAGATACGCAGTATTTT. Its translation is CASKGQIDTQYF.